The sequence of this T cell receptor beta chain was determined in a study of prognosis after radiotherapy for stage I lung cancer. Study-level background: Patients received 3 to 5 SBRT fractions with a biologically effective dose of at least 100 Gy. Distant metastases were recorded in four patients after radiotherapy, at a median of approximately seven months, and no significant progression was recorded in about 15.

The CDR3 loop spans 13 amino acids. Germline assignment: CDR1 GTSNPN and CDR2 SVGIG (reference sequence). V lost 6 bases to trimming and J lost 1 base, with 12 bases between them. Two-round multiplex PCR, the amplification method, yielded TCR beta CDR3 from genomic DNA. Round one of PCR was performed, and it used primers specific to each TRBV and TRBJ gene. TCRdb reanalysed the multiplex PCR reads using MiXCR and keeps one entry per CDR3 protein. The profile shows some 56,000 distinct CDR3 sequences, less than 30% of them singletons. Study findings and constraints: Gene usage, both TRBV and TRBJ, reportedly differed between patients with metastases and patients without them.

Note on this clonotype: Its matching antigen is unknown. This may be a read error, as it is one base from a much larger clone.

The specimen comprised PBMCs, sampled before or after stereotactic body radiation therapy (not recorded which). The sequence was collected from a donor of 50 years or more with non-small cell lung cancer. V usage is TRBV30 and J usage is TRBJ1-1, with D hard to call. In DNA, the CDR3 is TGTGCCTGTAAGAACTACAGGAACACTGAAGCTTTCTTT. This encodes CACKNYRNTEAFF.